Listed here are 24 T cell receptor beta chains from one sample, sequenced in a study of blood T cell repertoires in COVID-19. Clones were sequenced by immunoSEQ multiplex PCR, and TCRdb holds only the in-frame ones, with some missing. The table includes about 68,000 clones, over 70% detected once. The sequenced sample consisted of peripheral blood. The receptors shown here come from a human donor in a cohort sampled during active COVID-19.

This clone was seen only once. This chain joins TRBV7-2 and TRBJ1-4; 8 nucleotides agree with TRBD1. CDR3 length: 15 residues. Trimming took 0 bases from V and 5 from J; bases not matched to a gene: 2. Germline V gene lookup returns CDR1 SGHTA and CDR2 FQGNSA. This chain's CDR3 is CASSLAGQGNEKLFF. CDR3 coding DNA: TGTGCCAGCAGCTTAGCAGGACAGGGAAATGAAAAACTGTTTTTT. The full variable domain, in which reference TRBV7-2 and TRBJ1-4 provide the parts outside the CDR3, is GAGVSQSPSNKVTEKGKDVELRCDPISGHTALYWYRQSLGQGLEFLIYFQGNSAPDKSGLPSDRFSAERTGGSVSTLTIQRTQQEDSAVYLCASSLAGQGNEKLFFGSGTQLSVL.

This clone was seen just once. The genes are TRBV9 and TRBJ1-2; TRBD1 might be the D (5 bases). Trimming took off 3 bases at V and 4 bases at J, with 13 bases between the two ends. Germline loops: CDR1 SGDLS, CDR2 YYNGEE. This CDR3 contains 14 residues. CDR3 loop: CASSADHRGYGYTF. The DNA for the CDR3 is TGTGCCAGCAGCGCCGATCATAGGGGCTATGGCTACACCTTC.

The V gene is TRBV7-9, the J gene TRBJ1-2, with no clear D. Germline values: CDR1 SEHNR, CDR2 FQNEAQ (reference sequence). This CDR3 has 14 amino acids. V lost 3 bases and J 8 bases, leaving 16 bases between the germline ends. The CDR3: CASSFGVKGDGYTF. The CDR3 nucleotides are TGTGCCAGCAGCTTCGGGGTTAAGGGCGACGGCTACACCTTC.

V gene TRBV4-1 combines with J gene TRBJ2-7; D gene uncertain. This CDR3 spans 14 amino acids. Germline V gene sequence: CDR1 MGHRA, CDR2 YSYEKL. V was cut by 2 bases and J by 5 bases, with 13 bases left in between. The CDR3 here is CASSQSLKLHEQYF. The CDR3 DNA sequence: TGCGCCAGCAGCCAATCCTTAAAACTCCACGAGCAGTACTTC.

This chain joins TRBV4-2 and TRBJ2-1, with 7 bases matching TRBD2. Germline assignment: CDR1 LGHNA and CDR2 YNFKEQ. J lost 3 bases, V lost 1 base, and 3 bases had no gene match. The CDR3 contains 15 residues. Written as DNA, the CDR3 is TGTGCCAGCAGCCAAGGGGGGGGTGACTACAATGAGCAGTTCTTC. It encodes CASSQGGGDYNEQFF.

The chain carries TRBV6-2 or TRBV6-3 and TRBJ1-4, with D hard to call. This CDR3 comprises 17 residues. Trimming left V 0 bases short and J 2 bases short, with 13 bases between. Germline values: CDR1 MNHEY, CDR2 SVGEGT. CDR3 DNA sequence: TGTGCCAGCAGTTACTCGACGACGGGGTCGACTAATGAAAAACTGTTTTTT. This translates into CASSYSTTGSTNEKLFF.

The chain is built from TRBV5-5 and TRBJ1-1; the D gene is possibly TRBD1 (5 bases). CDR3 length equals 14 residues. Germline-derived CDR1 and CDR2 are SGHKS and YYEKEE (reference sequence). V lost 4 bases, J lost 1 base, and 11 bases lay in between. CDR3 coding DNA: TGTGCCAGCAGCCAGATGACAGAGAACACTGAAGCTTTCTTT. Its translation: CASSQMTENTEAFF.

V usage is TRBV6-5 and J usage is TRBJ1-2; the match to TRBD1 covers 9 bases. Germline values: CDR1 MNHEY, CDR2 SVGAGI. The CDR3 consists of 15 residues. V lost 5 bases and J lost 2; bases outside the gene matches: 6. CDR3 sequence (DNA): TGTGCCAGCAGTCAGGGACAGGGAAAGAACTATGGCTACACCTTC. It codes for CASSQGQGKNYGYTF.

This chain joins TRBV30 and TRBJ1-6; D is ambiguous. V was shortened by 2 bases and J by 0 bases, with 5 bases between the two germline ends. Germline-derived CDR1 and CDR2 are GTSNPN and SVGIG (reference sequence). The CDR3 spans 14 residues. In nucleotides, the CDR3 is TGTGCCTGGAGTACCAGCTCCTATAATTCACCCCTCCACTTT. This codes for CAWSTSSYNSPLHF. The full variable domain, in which reference TRBV30 and TRBJ1-6 provide the parts outside the CDR3, is SQTIHQWPATLVQPVGSPLSLECTVEGTSNPNLYWYRQAAGRGLQLLFYSVGIGQISSEVPQNLSASRPQDRQFILSSKKLLLSDSGFYLCAWSTSSYNSPLHFGNGTRLTVT.

The chain joins TRBV10-3 to TRBJ1-3; D possibly corresponds to TRBD1 (5 bases). The CDR3 is 15 amino acids. V lost 6 bases to trimming and J lost 0 bases, with 12 bases between them. CDR1 ENHRY and CDR2 SYGVKD come from the germline V gene. For the CDR3, the DNA is TGTGCCATCAGCCCTCAGGGCAGCTCTGGAAACACCATATATTTT. It specifies CAISPQGSSGNTIYF.

This clone appeared a few times. The chain recombines TRBV2 with TRBJ2-4; maybe TRBD2 (5 bases). The CDR3 length is 15 residues. Trimming pared 8 bases from V and 1 base from J, leaving 15 bases between. Germline CDR1 SNHLY, CDR2 FYNNEI. The CDR3 DNA is TGTGCCAGCCGGCTGAGGGTGGGGGCCAAAAACATTCAGTACTTC. This encodes CASRLRVGAKNIQYF.

V usage is TRBV7-3 and J usage is TRBJ1-1, with D tentatively TRBD1 (5 bases). Trimming removed 2 bases at V and 0 bases at J, with 7 bases between. Germline assignment: CDR1 SGHTA and CDR2 FQGTGA. The CDR3 is 14 residues long. The CDR3 DNA follows: TGTGCCAGCAGCTTAGACAGCATGAACACTGAAGCTTTCTTT. Its translation is CASSLDSMNTEAFF.

Of note for this clone: Other DNA sequences from this sample encode an identical CDR3 as well. The V gene is TRBV3-1 (or the pseudogene TRBV3-2), the J gene TRBJ2-3, with D maybe TRBD1 (6 bases). This CDR3 region has 15 residues. The V end lost 4 bases, the J end lost 2 bases, and 13 bases lay between the germline ends. CDR1 is LGHDT and CDR2 is YNNKEL in the germline V gene (reference sequence). CDR3 nucleotides: TGTGCCAGCAGCCTTCGTACAGGGTCCACAGATACGCAGTATTTT. Amino acid sequence: CASSLRTGSTDTQYF.

The chain uses TRBV5-1 and TRBJ2-2, with 10 bases lining up with TRBD2. J gave up 5 bases and V 0 bases, and 7 bases lay outside the gene matches. Germline V gene data show CDR1 as SGHRS and CDR2 as YFSETQ. The CDR3 extends over 17 amino acids. In nucleotides, the CDR3 is TGCGCCAGCAGCTTGGACGTCACTAGCGGGGCAACCGGGGAGCTGTTTTTT. Translation gives CASSLDVTSGATGELFF.

The gene calls are TRBV9 and TRBJ1-4; TRBD1 is a possible D gene (6 bases). The CDR3 has 14 amino acids. V lost 4 bases and J lost 8, with 15 bases in between. Germline values: CDR1 SGDLS, CDR2 YYNGEE. CDR3: CASSPGTLGEKLFF. For the CDR3, the DNA is TGTGCCAGCAGCCCTGGGACACTGGGAGAAAAACTGTTTTTT.

The chain uses TRBV2 and TRBJ2-1, with TRBD2 matching over 7 bases. Germline V gene data show CDR1 as SNHLY and CDR2 as FYNNEI. V was clipped by 3 bases and J by 7 bases; unmatched bases: 3. This CDR3 has 13 amino acids. CDR3 sequence (DNA): TGTGCCAGCAGTGAGCTAGCGGATAATGAGCAGTTCTTC. Translation: CASSELADNEQFF.

This clone was picked up one time. The chain combines TRBV10-3 with TRBJ1-1; tentatively, D is TRBD1 (5 bases). Germline V gene sequence: CDR1 ENHRY, CDR2 SYGVKD. Trimming stripped 6 bases from V and 1 base from J, with 9 bases between. CDR3 size: 13 residues. The CDR3 sequence: CAIRLTANTEAFF. As DNA, the CDR3 is TGTGCCATCAGATTGACAGCGAACACTGAAGCTTTCTTT.

This clone was counted a few times. The genes are TRBV7-2 and TRBJ1-5; no clear D. Looked up from germline, CDR1 is SGHTA and CDR2 is FQGNSA. V gave up 4 bases and J gave up 3 bases, with 7 bases separating them. This CDR3 is built from 13 residues. CDR3 amino acids: CASSSGPNQPQHF. The CDR3 coding sequence is TGTGCCAGCAGCTCCGGTCCCAATCAGCCCCAGCATTTT. The whole variable domain, remainder taken from reference TRBV7-2 and TRBJ1-5, is GAGVSQSPSNKVTEKGKDVELRCDPISGHTALYWYRQSLGQGLEFLIYFQGNSAPDKSGLPSDRFSAERTGGSVSTLTIQRTQQEDSAVYLCASSSGPNQPQHFGDGTRLSIL.

The chain links TRBV7-9 to TRBJ2-4; the D gene is possibly TRBD1 (6 bases). Germline CDR1 and CDR2: SEHNR and FQNEAQ (reference sequence). V was cut by 4 bases and J by 1 base, with 14 bases left in between. The length of the CDR3 is 16 residues. The CDR3 sequence: CASSSGQQYAKNIQYF. The CDR3 bases are TGTGCCAGCAGCTCAGGACAGCAATATGCCAAAAACATTCAGTACTTC.

The chain combines TRBV9 with TRBJ2-7; no firm D call. CDR1 is SGDLS, CDR2 YYNGEE, per germline. The V gene lost 0 bases and the J gene lost 5 bases, with 9 bases spanning the gap. This CDR3 spans 13 amino acids. In nucleotides, the CDR3 is TGTGCCAGCAGCGTAGAACAGCACAACGAGCAGTACTTC. It encodes CASSVEQHNEQYF.

V usage is TRBV2 and J usage is TRBJ1-1; D might be TRBD1 (5 bases). The V gene lost 10 bases and the J gene lost 3 bases, with 15 bases spanning the gap. The CDR3 sequence is 13 residues long. CDR1 and CDR2 from the germline V gene are SNHLY and FYNNEI. The CDR3 protein is CATLGGYYTEAFF. The CDR3 DNA reads TGTGCCACACTCGGGGGTTATTACACTGAAGCTTTCTTT.

J is TRBJ1-2 and V is TRBV11-2; D gene uncertain. There are 16 residues in the CDR3. V was shortened by 4 bases and J by 4 bases, with 19 bases between the two germline ends. The germline V gene has CDR1 SGHAT and CDR2 FQNNGV. Here the CDR3 DNA reads TGTGCCAGCAGCTCGCTCCGGGCCCTCGAGGGCTATGGCTACACCTTC. Its translation is CASSSLRALEGYGYTF.

The J gene is TRBJ2-3, the V gene TRBV3-1 (or the pseudogene TRBV3-2), with TRBD2 matching over 14 bases. CDR3 length: 16 residues. With V trimmed by 3 bases and J by 6 bases, 5 bases remained unmatched. CDR1 is LGHDT and CDR2 is YNNKEL in the germline V gene (reference sequence). The CDR3 coding sequence is TGTGCCAGCAGCCACTCGGGACTAGCGGGAGACGATACGCAGTATTTT. It codes for CASSHSGLAGDDTQYF.

J is TRBJ1-2 and V is TRBV9; D possibly corresponds to TRBD1 (5 bases). V was pared by 1 base and J by 5 bases, with 15 bases between. The CDR3 runs 15 residues. Germline V gene lookup returns CDR1 SGDLS and CDR2 YYNGEE. The CDR3: CASSVLGTPEYGYTF. CDR3 nucleotide sequence: TGTGCCAGCAGCGTACTGGGGACTCCGGAATATGGCTACACCTTC.